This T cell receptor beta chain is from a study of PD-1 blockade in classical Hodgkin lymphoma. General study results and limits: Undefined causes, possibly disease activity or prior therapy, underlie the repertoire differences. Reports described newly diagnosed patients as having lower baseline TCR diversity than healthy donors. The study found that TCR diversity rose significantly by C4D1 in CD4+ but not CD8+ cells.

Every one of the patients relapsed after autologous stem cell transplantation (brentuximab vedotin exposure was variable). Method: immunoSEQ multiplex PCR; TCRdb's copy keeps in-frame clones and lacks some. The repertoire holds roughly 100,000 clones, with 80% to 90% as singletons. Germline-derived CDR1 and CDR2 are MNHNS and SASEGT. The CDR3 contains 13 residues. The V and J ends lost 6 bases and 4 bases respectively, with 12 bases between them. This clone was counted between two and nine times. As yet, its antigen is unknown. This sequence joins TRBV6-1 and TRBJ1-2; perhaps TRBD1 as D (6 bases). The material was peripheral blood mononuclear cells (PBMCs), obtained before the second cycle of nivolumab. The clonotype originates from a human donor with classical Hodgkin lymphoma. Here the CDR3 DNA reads TGTGCCAGCAGCGAGGGACAAGGCTATGGCTACACCTTC. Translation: CASSEGQGYGYTF.